Listed below are T cell receptor beta chains from one sample, sequenced in a study of post-analysis software for immune sequencing data. TCRdb re-analysed the PCR reads in MiXCR, keeping a single row per CDR3 protein. The sample consists of 350,000 to 500,000 distinct CDR3 sequences, less than 40% of them appearing once. The sequenced sample consisted of blood. The receptors were sampled from a girl aged 2 to 10 with multiple sclerosis. Both conserved end residues are part of each CDR3. Each record gives: V gene, D gene, J gene, clone size, CDR3 protein, CDR3 DNA. The D gene is left open where the match is weak. A row's size may be missing; if present it is once, few, many or a size class.

TRBV5-1	TRBD2	TRBJ2-3	NA	CASSFGTRPTSTQYF	TGCGCCAGCAGCTTCGGGACTAGACCGACCTCCACGCAGTATTTT
TRBV11-2	TRBD2	TRBJ2-6	few	CASSLVLAGSSGANVLTF	TGTGCCAGCAGCTTAGTACTAGCGGGGAGCTCTGGGGCCAACGTCCTGACTTTC
TRBV4-1	NA	TRBJ1-3	few	CASSQGLRGRSLSNTIYF	TGCGCCAGCAGCCAAGGTCTCAGGGGAAGGTCACTCTCAAACACCATATATTTT
TRBV5-1	TRBD2	TRBJ2-1	few	CASSEGLALNGEQFF	TGCGCCAGCAGCGAGGGACTAGCGCTTAATGGTGAGCAGTTCTTC
TRBV7-2	TRBD2	TRBJ2-6	few	CASSLALAGSSGANVLTF	TGTGCCAGCAGCTTAGCTCTAGCGGGGAGCTCTGGGGCCAACGTCCTGACTTTC
TRBV28	NA	TRBJ2-3	NA	CASSLMDTQYF	TGTGCCAGCAGTTTAATGGATACGCAGTATTTT
TRBV12-3/TRBV12-4	NA	TRBJ1-1	NA	CASSGDRVYNTEAFF	TGTGCCAGCAGTGGCGACCGGGTTTACAACACTGAAGCTTTCTTT
TRBV29-1	NA	TRBJ1-1	NA	CSVFSGVANTEAFF	TGCAGCGTCTTCTCAGGGGTTGCGAACACTGAAGCTTTCTTT
TRBV10-1	TRBD2	TRBJ2-3	few	CASSVDITSGNMDTQYF	TGCGCCAGCAGTGTGGATATTACTAGCGGTAACATGGATACGCAGTATTTT
TRBV10-3	TRBD2	TRBJ2-5	few	CAIAVTSGSGETQYF	TGTGCCATCGCCGTAACTAGCGGGAGCGGAGAGACCCAGTACTTC
TRBV4-1	TRBD1	TRBJ1-4	NA	CASSQERDRGYEKLFF	TGCGCCAGCAGCCAAGAGAGGGACAGGGGATACGAAAAACTGTTTTTT
TRBV20-1	NA	TRBJ2-1	NA	CSAAPPGNNEQFF	TGCAGTGCCGCCCCTCCCGGAAACAATGAGCAGTTCTTC
TRBV12-1	NA	TRBJ2-7	NA	CASSRRTYIGYEQYF	TGTGCCAGCAGCAGGCGGACTTATATCGGCTACGAGCAGTACTTC
TRBV7-2	NA	TRBJ1-2	few	CASSLSRTVTNYGYTF	TGTGCCAGCAGCTTAAGCAGGACGGTTACTAACTATGGCTACACCTTC
TRBV12-3/TRBV12-4	NA	TRBJ2-3	NA	CASGRGHSTDTQYF	TGTGCCAGCGGAAGGGGACACAGCACAGATACGCAGTATTTT
TRBV5-5	TRBD1	TRBJ1-1	NA	CASSRGQGLGEAFF	TGTGCCAGCAGCCGAGGACAGGGGTTGGGTGAAGCTTTCTTT
TRBV28	TRBD1	TRBJ2-1	NA	CASNNPGTGAFNEQFF	TGTGCCAGCAACAACCCGGGGACAGGGGCCTTCAATGAGCAGTTCTTC
TRBV20-1	NA	TRBJ1-2	few	CSARDSESGGYTF	TGCAGTGCTAGAGATAGCGAATCAGGGGGCTACACCTTC
TRBV27	TRBD2	TRBJ2-7	NA	CASSSGLAGAALYEQYF	TGTGCCAGCAGTTCCGGACTAGCGGGAGCCGCGCTCTACGAGCAGTACTTC
TRBV7-2	TRBD1	TRBJ2-1	few	CASSDPGQGNNEQFF	TGTGCCAGCAGCGACCCGGGACAGGGGAATAATGAGCAGTTCTTC
TRBV5-1	NA	TRBJ1-1	few	CASSPSTASIGNTEAFF	TGCGCCAGCAGCCCATCGACAGCTTCGATAGGGAACACTGAAGCTTTCTTT
TRBV20-1	TRBD2	TRBJ2-7	NA	CSARDSEEWVSGYEQYF	TGCAGTGCTAGAGATTCCGAAGAATGGGTTAGCGGGTACGAGCAGTACTTC
TRBV3-1	NA	TRBJ2-5	few	CASNQDGTQYF	TGTGCCAGCAACCAGGACGGGACCCAGTACTTC
TRBV28	TRBD1	TRBJ2-3	NA	CASSPNYRGAADTQYF	TGTGCCAGCAGTCCCAATTACAGGGGAGCAGCGGATACGCAGTATTTT
TRBV6-5	TRBD1	TRBJ2-7	NA	CASSSTGTGHYEQYF	TGTGCCAGCAGCTCTACCGGGACAGGGCACTACGAGCAGTACTTC
TRBV27	TRBD2	TRBJ2-5	few	CASSSLPSGGFETQYF	TGTGCCAGCAGTTCGCTTCCTAGCGGGGGGTTTGAGACCCAGTACTTC
TRBV3-1	NA	TRBJ1-1	NA	CASSHPRGHLPRNTEAFF	TGTGCCAGCAGCCACCCAAGGGGACACCTTCCCCGGAACACTGAAGCTTTCTTT
TRBV27	NA	TRBJ2-7	few	CASSFFTGELNEQYF	TGTGCCAGCAGTTTCTTTACGGGAGAATTAAACGAGCAGTACTTC
TRBV12-3/TRBV12-4	NA	TRBJ1-5	few	CASSSGIPFSNQPQHF	TGTGCCAGCAGTTCAGGGATACCATTTAGCAATCAGCCCCAGCATTTT
TRBV19	NA	TRBJ2-1	NA	CASSISSRGSSYNEQFF	TGTGCCAGTAGTATAAGTAGTAGGGGGAGCTCCTACAATGAGCAGTTCTTC
TRBV11-2	NA	TRBJ2-7	NA	CASTFQMAYEQYF	TGTGCCAGCACCTTCCAGATGGCCTACGAGCAGTACTTC
TRBV28	TRBD1	TRBJ1-2	NA	CASSLGGQGQRYTF	TGTGCCAGCAGTTTGGGGGGACAGGGGCAACGCTACACCTTC
TRBV28	TRBD1	TRBJ2-7	NA	CASSAIRDRFPYEQYF	TGTGCCAGCAGTGCCATACGGGACAGATTTCCCTACGAGCAGTACTTC
TRBV20-1	TRBD1	TRBJ1-5	few	CRDRQGHQPQHF	TGCAGGGATAGACAGGGGCATCAGCCCCAGCATTTT
TRBV20-1	NA	TRBJ1-2	NA	CSAIAGVYGYTF	TGCAGTGCTATTGCAGGGGTCTATGGCTACACCTTC
TRBV6-5	TRBD2	TRBJ2-1	NA	CACSYAVGSGANNEQFF	TGTGCCTGCAGTTACGCCGTTGGTAGCGGGGCAAACAATGAGCAGTTCTTC
TRBV6-1	TRBD2	TRBJ2-1	NA	CASSHPTMGPAGAYNEQFF	TGTGCCAGCAGCCATCCTACTATGGGACCAGCGGGGGCTTACAATGAGCAGTTCTTC
TRBV6-5	NA	TRBJ2-4	few	CASSYSGFGNIQYF	TGTGCCAGCAGTTACTCAGGGTTCGGAAACATTCAGTACTTC
TRBV5-1	TRBD1	TRBJ2-7	few	CASSLGGQGDYEQYF	TGCGCCAGCAGCTTGGGGGGACAGGGAGACTACGAGCAGTACTTC
TRBV6-2/TRBV6-3	TRBD1	TRBJ2-7	many	CASRDRSYEQYF	TGTGCCAGCAGGGACAGGTCCTACGAGCAGTACTTC
TRBV4-2	NA	TRBJ1-2	many	CASSQDRAYGYTF	TGTGCCAGCAGCCAAGATCGGGCCTATGGCTACACCTTC
TRBV7-2	TRBD2	TRBJ2-1	few	CASSLGTLAGVLFF	TGTGCCAGCAGCTTGGGCACATTAGCGGGAGTTCTGTTCTTC
TRBV6-5	NA	TRBJ2-1	NA	CASSYSYEGPDNEQFF	TGTGCCAGCAGTTACTCATACGAGGGACCCGACAATGAGCAGTTCTTC
TRBV12-3/TRBV12-4	NA	TRBJ1-1	once	CASKEARVSTEAFF	TGTGCCAGCAAGGAGGCTCGGGTGAGCACTGAAGCTTTCTTT
TRBV12-3/TRBV12-4	NA	TRBJ2-3	NA	CASSFYSADAQYF	TGTGCCAGCAGTTTCTACAGCGCAGATGCGCAGTATTTT
TRBV6-1	NA	TRBJ2-7	few	CASSNGSGNRYEQYF	TGTGCCAGCAGTAATGGGAGCGGTAACCGCTACGAGCAGTACTTC
TRBV14	NA	TRBJ2-1	few	CASSPPPTNEQFF	TGTGCCAGCAGCCCACCCCCTACCAATGAGCAGTTCTTC
TRBV3-1	NA	TRBJ1-4	few	CASSQFTGATNEKLFF	TGTGCCAGCAGCCAATTCACAGGCGCAACTAATGAAAAACTGTTTTTT
TRBV29-1	TRBD1	TRBJ2-6	few	CSVEGGDRVAGANVLTF	TGCAGCGTTGAGGGTGGGGACAGGGTGGCTGGGGCCAACGTCCTGACTTTC
TRBV24-1	TRBD1	TRBJ1-5	NA	CATSGPQGACNQPQHF	TGTGCCACCAGTGGACCCCAGGGGGCTTGCAATCAGCCCCAGCATTTT
TRBV20-1	NA	TRBJ1-6	NA	CSAEGFNNSPLHF	TGCAGTGCGGAAGGTTTCAACAATTCACCCCTCCACTTT
TRBV15	TRBD1	TRBJ1-1	NA	CATSREGTGNTEAFF	TGTGCCACCAGCAGAGAGGGGACAGGGAACACTGAAGCTTTCTTT
TRBV7-9	TRBD2	TRBJ2-7	NA	CASSSLSGRYSYEQYF	TGTGCCAGCAGCTCCCTTAGCGGGAGGTACTCCTACGAGCAGTACTTC
TRBV2	NA	TRBJ1-1	NA	CASSEFGLPQAFF	TGTGCCAGCAGTGAATTCGGATTGCCCCAAGCTTTCTTT
TRBV29-1	NA	TRBJ1-2	NA	CSVAGDTRRDCGYTF	TGCAGCGTTGCTGGGGACACCAGAAGGGATTGTGGCTACACCTTC
TRBV5-1	TRBD1	TRBJ2-3	NA	CASSRGTGGTDTQYF	TGCGCCAGCAGCAGGGGGACAGGGGGCACAGATACGCAGTATTTT
TRBV7-2	NA	TRBJ2-1	few	CASSREDYSCNEQFF	TGTGCCAGCAGCCGTGAGGACTACTCCTGCAATGAGCAGTTCTTC
TRBV2	NA	TRBJ2-3	NA	CASREVRGTDTQYF	TGTGCCAGCAGAGAGGTCAGGGGAACAGATACGCAGTATTTT
TRBV20-1	TRBD2	TRBJ2-1	NA	CSAASSGSNNEQFF	TGCAGTGCCGCCTCTAGCGGGTCTAACAATGAGCAGTTCTTC